This is a list of T cell receptor beta chains from one sample in a study of cytomegalovirus exposure and HLA in healthy donors. The assay was immunoSEQ multiplex PCR, and TCRdb's table has in-frame clones only and misses some. The sample includes about 180,000 clones, over 65% of them seen just once. The specimen was PBMCs. The receptor set was obtained from a young man in good health and CMV-seronegative. Both conserved end residues are part of each CDR3. The order of the fields is V gene, clone size, J gene, CDR3 protein. Only part of the rows carry a size: once, few, many, or a class if the clone is expanded.

TRBV11-2	.	TRBJ2-3	CASSLDLGQGTSTDTQYF
TRBV9	.	TRBJ2-1	CASSVSGSSYNEQFF
TRBV5-4	.	TRBJ1-2	CASGGPSNYGYTF
TRBV2	.	TRBJ2-1	CASSEVGRVGGEQFF
TRBV30	.	TRBJ1-2	CAWRAEAHYGYTF
TRBV25-1	.	TRBJ2-1	CASTDGTGDYNEQFF
TRBV30	.	TRBJ1-2	CAWVPPPGGAGYTF
TRBV29-1	once	TRBJ1-2	CSVASGVGYTF
TRBV15	.	TRBJ2-2	CATSRDPLAPPSTGELFF
TRBV6-5	few	TRBJ1-2	CASGSLGQKTDGYTF
TRBV14	.	TRBJ1-2	CASSQDSRANYGYTF